The T cell receptor (beta chain) described here comes from a study of blood T cell repertoires in COVID-19. The data were produced by immunoSEQ multiplex PCR, yet TCRdb's version contains in-frame clones alone and is incomplete. The table shows a few hundred thousand clones, with roughly 91% occurring only once. CDR3 length: 14 residues. In germline, CDR1 is SGDLS, CDR2 YYNGEE. Trimming cost V 4 bases and J 6 bases; bases outside gene matches: 6. The study counted Cohort 3 donors as recovered given two negative PCRs, clearance, or symptom resolution. The source of this sequence is a woman under 40 who had recovered from COVID-19. The chain carries TRBV9 and TRBJ1-2, with 10 nucleotides matching TRBD1. The sequencing sample was made of PBMCs or T cells enriched from blood (not recorded which). In nucleotides, the CDR3 is TGTGCCAGCAGCCCTTCGGGACAGGGGAATGGCTACACCTTC. Its protein is CASSPSGQGNGYTF.